Reported below is one T cell receptor beta chain. Its target is not known. These data originate in a study of CD8 T cells in ankylosing spondylitis. From the 5' RACE reads, TCRdb called clonotypes with MiXCR, one entry per CDR3 protein. Of around 250,000 distinct CDR3 sequences in the sample, 18% were seen once. Notes on the study in general: Relatively rare in peripheral blood, disease-linked clones were also CD8+.

The receptor's source is a male donor with ankylosing spondylitis or in good health (not recorded which). The source material was blood, either unsorted or a sorted T cell fraction (not recorded which).

CDR3 amino acids: CASSQGPASGVGEQFF. The CDR3 DNA reads TGCGCCAGCAGCCAAGGTCCGGCTAGCGGGGTCGGTGAGCAGTTCTTC. The chain combines TRBV4-1 with TRBJ2-1, with TRBD2 matching 9 bases. Losses at the gene ends were 1 base for V and 9 bases for J; bases not matched to a gene: 10. This CDR3 is built from 16 residues. The germline gives CDR1 MGHRA, CDR2 YSYEKL.